Presented here are 20 T cell receptor beta chains from one specimen sequenced in a study of T-cell reconstitution after alpha-beta-depleted transplantation in children. Unique molecular identifiers were used to barcode this TCRbeta library. TCRdb fed the PCR reads into MiXCR, producing one record per CDR3 protein. This repertoire shows under 850,000 distinct CDR3 sequences, approximately 14% found once; its top ten account for about 0.77%. The sequencing here drew on PBMCs, taken before TCRalphabeta/CD19-depleted stem cell transplant. The receptors originated from a girl aged 2 to 9 with congenital amegakaryocytic thrombocytopenia, due to receive a stem cell transplant.

In its sample, this clonotype was seen many times. J is TRBJ2-1 and V is TRBV7-8; TRBD2 matches at 11 bases. The trim removed 5 bases at V and 5 bases at J, leaving 5 bases unmatched. The CDR3 has 15 residues. Germline CDR1 SGHVS, CDR2 FQNEAQ. The CDR3 loop is CASSPGLADHNEQFF. CDR3 bases: TGTGCCAGCAGCCCGGGACTAGCGGATCACAATGAGCAGTTCTTC.

This chain joins TRBV20-1 and TRBJ2-3; D assignment may be TRBD1 or TRBD2 (5 bases each). CDR1 DFQATT and CDR2 SNEGSKA come from the germline V gene (reference sequence). This CDR3 is built from 14 residues. V lost 1 base, J lost 5 bases, and 13 bases lay in between. The CDR3 protein is CSARVWGTRDTQYF. The CDR3 DNA is TGCAGTGCTAGAGTCTGGGGGACGAGAGATACGCAGTATTTT.

The rearrangement links TRBV10-3 to TRBJ1-5, with 10 positions matching TRBD1. The CDR3 is 17 residues long. J gave up 0 bases and V 10 bases, and 12 bases lay outside the gene matches. Germline CDR1 and CDR2: ENHRY and SYGVKD. Here the CDR3 reads CATHPGQGISSNQPQHF. DNA for the CDR3: TGTGCCACCCACCCGGGACAGGGGATCTCTAGCAATCAGCCCCAGCATTTT.

In its sample, this clonotype was seen many times. V and J are TRBV20-1 and TRBJ2-1, with 10 positions matching TRBD2. Germline V gene lookup returns CDR1 DFQATT and CDR2 SNEGSKA (reference sequence). V lost 2 bases to trimming and J lost 4 bases; unmatched junction nucleotides: 8. The CDR3 contains 16 residues. The CDR3 sequence is CSARPRTSGVYNEQFF. DNA of the CDR3: TGCAGTGCTAGACCCCGAACTAGCGGGGTTTACAATGAGCAGTTCTTC.

This clonotype occurred a few times. The chain carries TRBV7-9 and TRBJ2-1; 10 bases align to TRBD2. Germline loops: CDR1 SEHNR, CDR2 FQNEAQ (reference sequence). The CDR3 length is 16 residues. V was clipped by 5 bases and J by 6 bases; unmatched bases: 10. Written as DNA, the CDR3 is TGTGCCAGCAGCGGGATAAGCGGGAGGGCCGGCAATGAGCAGTTCTTC. It encodes CASSGISGRAGNEQFF. Full variable domain (rest looked up from reference TRBV7-9 and TRBJ2-1): DTGVSQNPRHKITKRGQNVTFRCDPISEHNRLYWYRQTLGQGPEFLTYFQNEAQLEKSRLLSDRFSAERPKGSFSTLEIQRTEQGDSAMYLCASSGISGRAGNEQFFGPGTRLTVL.

The V and J genes are TRBV20-1 and TRBJ2-7; D may be TRBD1 (5 bases). Germline CDR1 reads DFQATT; CDR2 reads SNEGSKA (reference sequence). Trimming stripped 3 bases from V and 6 bases from J, with 24 bases between. This CDR3 has 16 residues. This CDR3 reads CSASESGVGLRPEQYF. The CDR3 coding sequence is TGCAGTGCTAGTGAGAGTGGGGTGGGGCTCCGGCCCGAGCAGTACTTC.

This chain links TRBV7-2 with TRBJ2-3; TRBD2 agrees at 10 bases. The CDR3 contains 16 residues. The trim removed 6 bases at V and 4 bases at J, leaving 10 bases unmatched. Germline CDR1 SGHTA, CDR2 FQGNSA. The CDR3 spells CASSDTSGTFPDTQYF. DNA for the CDR3: TGTGCCAGCAGTGATACTAGCGGGACGTTCCCAGATACGCAGTATTTT.

The chain uses TRBV7-8 and TRBJ2-2; tentative D call: TRBD2 (5 bases). V was cut by 2 bases and J by 0 bases, with 13 bases left in between. Per the germline V gene, CDR1 is SGHVS and CDR2 is FQNEAQ. The CDR3 length is 17 residues. This CDR3 reads CASSLLGSSSNTGELFF. The CDR3 DNA reads TGTGCCAGCAGCTTACTGGGGAGTAGCTCGAACACCGGGGAGCTGTTTTTT.

This clonotype was observed at least ten times. CDR3 sequence: CSARGTGSESHQPQHF. In nucleotides, the CDR3 is TGCAGTGCTAGAGGGACAGGGTCAGAGTCCCATCAGCCCCAGCATTTT. V is TRBV20-1 and J is TRBJ1-5; the match to TRBD1 covers 8 bases. Germline trimming cut 1 base from V and 5 bases from J; bases unmatched to any gene: 10. The germline V gene encodes CDR1 DFQATT and CDR2 SNEGSKA (reference sequence). This CDR3 has 16 residues.

The CDR3 nucleotides read TGCAGTGCTAGAGCCCCCACCGCCAGGACGCCCCAGCATTTT. It specifies CSARAPTARTPQHF. The chain combines TRBV20-1 with TRBJ1-5; D unclear. Germline CDR1 reads DFQATT; CDR2 reads SNEGSKA (reference sequence). V was shortened by 1 base and J by 9 bases, with 16 bases between the two germline ends. This CDR3 region has 14 residues.

This chain joins TRBV18 and TRBJ1-5; D might be TRBD1 (5 bases). The CDR3 runs to 19 residues. V was clipped by 0 bases and J by 0 bases, with 18 bases between them. Germline-derived CDR1 and CDR2 are KGHSH and LQKENI. CDR3 region: CASSPPPGRTNNSNQPQHF. CDR3 DNA sequence: TGTGCCAGCTCACCACCGCCGGGACGGACCAATAATAGCAATCAGCCCCAGCATTTT. The variable domain in full, completed from reference TRBV18 and TRBJ1-5, reads NAGVMQNPRHLVRRRGQEARLRCSPMKGHSHVYWYRQLPEEGLKFMVYLQKENIIDESGMPKERFSAEFPKEGPSILRIQQVVRGDSAAYFCASSPPPGRTNNSNQPQHFGDGTRLSIL.

This clonotype was seen ten or more times. CDR3 sequence (DNA): TGTGCCAGCAGTGAAGCAAACCCGCAGCCCGGGGAGCTGTTTTTT. Translating gives CASSEANPQPGELFF. The V gene is TRBV6-1, the J gene TRBJ2-2; D is uncertain. The CDR3 has 15 amino acids. CDR1 and CDR2 from the germline V gene are MNHNS and SASEGT. Trimming cost V 0 bases and J 6 bases, with 11 bases left between them.

This clonotype appeared a few times. The V gene is TRBV5-5, the J gene TRBJ1-6, with 7 bases identical to TRBD1. Germline assignment: CDR1 SGHKS and CDR2 YYEKEE (reference sequence). V lost 0 bases and J lost 15; bases outside the gene matches: 6. CDR3 size: 13 residues. The CDR3 region has the DNA TGTGCCAGCAGCTTGGCTGGGACAGCTCTCCTCCACTTT. This codes for CASSLAGTALLHF. Together with reference TRBV5-5 and TRBJ1-6, the CDR3 gives the full variable domain: DAGVTQSPTHLIKTRGQQVTLRCSPISGHKSVSWYQQVLGQGPQFIFQYYEKEERGRGNFPDRFSARQFPNYSSELNVNALLLGDSALYLCASSLAGTALLHFGNGTRLTVT.

The chain has TRBV2 and TRBJ2-7, with D perhaps matching TRBD2 (5 bases). Germline-derived CDR1 and CDR2 are SNHLY and FYNNEI. The CDR3 contains 10 residues. The V and J ends lost 8 bases and 7 bases respectively, with 9 bases between them. Here the CDR3 reads CASGGWEQYF. The DNA of the CDR3 is TGTGCCAGCGGCGGGTGGGAGCAGTACTTC.

V usage is TRBV20-1 and J usage is TRBJ2-7; no firm D call. The germline gives CDR1 DFQATT, CDR2 SNEGSKA (reference sequence). V shed 6 bases and J shed 0 bases, with 12 bases lying between them. CDR3 length: 13 amino acids. CDR3 nucleotide sequence: TGCAGTGCCAGGTCGCGGACCTCCTACGAGCAGTACTTC. It is translated as CSARSRTSYEQYF.

The chain joins TRBV7-9 to TRBJ2-3; possibly TRBD2 for D (6 bases). The CDR3 length is 14 residues. Deletions cut 5 bases from V and 5 bases from J, with 14 bases between. CDR1 and CDR2 from the germline V gene are SEHNR and FQNEAQ (reference sequence). The CDR3 coding sequence is TGTGCCAGCAGCCGGGACTTAGGTGGAGATACGCAGTATTTT. It translates to CASSRDLGGDTQYF.

V is TRBV5-6 and J is TRBJ1-2; D is possibly TRBD1 (5 bases). The CDR3 totals 13 residues. Germline V CDR1 and CDR2: SGHDT, YYEEEE. V lost 2 bases and J 8 bases, leaving 13 bases between the germline ends. CDR3 sequence (DNA): TGTGCCAGCAGCTTCATCAGGGTGGTCGGCTACACCTTC. Residues: CASSFIRVVGYTF.

This clonotype was seen at least ten times. The genes are TRBV11-1 and TRBJ2-3; 10 bases fit TRBD2. V was clipped by 0 bases and J by 0 bases; unmatched bases: 12. Germline CDR1 SGHAT, CDR2 FQDESV (reference sequence). The CDR3 sequence is 20 residues long. The CDR3 region is CASSLARTSGLWTSTDTQYF. The CDR3 DNA is TGTGCCAGCAGCTTAGCCCGGACTAGCGGACTATGGACTAGCACAGATACGCAGTATTTT.

This clonotype came up a few times. The gene calls are TRBV20-1 and TRBJ2-7; tentatively, D is TRBD1 (6 bases). V lost 2 bases and J 3 bases, leaving 14 bases between the germline ends. From germline, CDR1 is DFQATT and CDR2 SNEGSKA (reference sequence). CDR3 length equals 14 residues. Written as DNA, the CDR3 is TGCAGTGCTAGACGTGTATCGGGACACTACGAGCAGTACTTC. It specifies CSARRVSGHYEQYF.

At least ten counts were recorded for this clonotype. The chain uses TRBV20-1 and TRBJ2-2; maybe TRBD2 (6 bases). The ends were cut back, 0 bases at V and 8 bases at J, with 13 bases in the middle. The CDR3 sequence is 14 residues long. Germline V lookup: CDR1 DFQATT, CDR2 SNEGSKA (reference sequence). The DNA of the CDR3 is TGCAGTGCTAGAGATAGTCGGGGGATGGGGGAGCTGTTTTTT. Translating gives CSARDSRGMGELFF.